This is a list of T cell receptor beta chains from one sample in a study of CD8 T cells in ankylosing spondylitis. TCRdb processed the 5' RACE reads anew with MiXCR; each CDR3 protein has one entry. Of a few hundred thousand distinct CDR3 sequences listed, around 22% were seen once; the top ten hold roughly a sixth. Sequencing was done on a sample of blood, either unsorted or a sorted T cell fraction (not recorded which). The receptors here all came from a male donor with ankylosing spondylitis. The CDR3 runs from the conserved cysteine through the conserved F or W. The order of the fields is CDR3 length, J gene, D gene, V gene, clone size, CDR3 protein, CDR3 DNA. The D gene is left open where the match is weak. Rows give clone size only sometimes, using once, few, many, or a class for an expanded clone.

16,TRBJ2-1,.,TRBV5-1,few,CASSLGGFRLYNEQFF,TGCGCCAGCAGCTTGGGGGGATTCCGTCTCTACAATGAGCAGTTCTTC
15,TRBJ2-5,.,TRBV5-1,few,CASSLSGLPWQTQYF,TGCGCCAGCAGCTTGAGCGGACTACCTTGGCAGACCCAGTACTTC
15,TRBJ2-1,TRBD2,TRBV10-3,.,CAITGSGSSGNEQFF,TGTGCCATCACCGGAAGCGGGAGTAGTGGTAATGAGCAGTTCTTC
14,TRBJ2-7,.,TRBV7-9,.,CASSLGGQASEQYF,TGTGCCAGCAGCTTAGGGGGACAAGCCTCCGAGCAGTACTTC
12,TRBJ2-5,.,TRBV3-1,.,CASSSGPETQYF,TGTGCCAGCAGCTCAGGCCCCGAGACCCAGTACTTC
18,TRBJ2-7,TRBD2,TRBV18,many,CASSRPGLAGGGSYEQYF,TGTGCCAGCTCACGACCGGGACTAGCGGGAGGGGGCTCCTACGAGCAGTACTTC
14,TRBJ2-2,.,TRBV3-1,many,CASSGRGNTGELFF,TGTGCCAGCAGCGGCCGAGGAAACACCGGGGAGCTGTTTTTT
13,TRBJ2-1,.,TRBV6-1,many,CASSSIPGLLEFF,TGTGCCAGCAGCTCTATCCCGGGACTCCTGGAGTTCTTC
14,TRBJ2-5,.,TRBV7-2,.,CASSFSLSWETQYF,TGTGCCAGCAGCTTTTCGCTCAGTTGGGAGACCCAGTACTTC
17,TRBJ2-7,.,TRBV29-1,.,CNVEDRGGAQTLYEQYF,TGCAACGTTGAAGACCGGGGCGGGGCTCAAACCCTCTACGAGCAGTACTTC
14,TRBJ2-6,.,TRBV29-1,many,CSVRGISGANVLTF,TGCAGCGTGAGGGGTATCTCTGGGGCCAACGTCCTGACTTTC
17,TRBJ1-3,.,TRBV4-2,few,CASSQDWDTHSGNTIYF,TGTGCCAGCAGCCAAGACTGGGACACGCACTCTGGAAACACCATATATTTT
15,TRBJ1-5,.,TRBV20-1,few,CSARVGGNPGQPQHF,TGCAGTGCTAGAGTTGGCGGAAATCCCGGTCAGCCCCAGCATTTT
13,TRBJ2-5,TRBD1,TRBV20-1,.,CSARRTGEETQYF,TGCAGTGCTAGGCGGACAGGGGAAGAGACCCAGTACTTC
17,TRBJ2-3,TRBD2,TRBV7-2,.,CASSLVDTGLAGVGQYF,TGTGCCAGCAGCTTAGTCGATACGGGACTAGCGGGAGTGGGGCAGTATTTT
16,TRBJ2-3,.,TRBV10-2,.,CASSLRDPSATDTQYF,TGCGCCAGCAGCTTACGGGACCCCTCGGCGACAGATACGCAGTATTTT
16,TRBJ1-5,.,TRBV6-2/TRBV6-3,few,CASSPLAWRGNQPQHF,TGTGCCAGCAGTCCCCTAGCATGGCGGGGCAATCAGCCCCAGCATTTT
13,TRBJ2-7,.,TRBV6-1,.,CASSRVGAYEQYF,TGTGCCAGCAGCAGGGTAGGGGCCTACGAGCAGTACTTC
13,TRBJ1-2,.,TRBV12-3/TRBV12-4,.,CASSLSGRSGYTF,TGTGCCAGCAGTTTATCTGGGAGGTCGGGCTACACCTTC
14,TRBJ1-4,.,TRBV3-1,many,CASSQRLGVVGLFF,TGTGCCAGCAGCCAAAGGCTCGGGGTTGTTGGACTGTTTTTT
12,TRBJ2-7,.,TRBV29-1,few,CSAGGGTYEQYF,TGCAGCGCCGGGGGCGGGACCTACGAGCAGTACTTC
16,TRBJ2-7,TRBD2,TRBV5-1,.,CASSLGLAGSPYEQYF,TGCGCCAGCAGCTTGGGACTAGCGGGATCCCCCTACGAGCAGTACTTC
15,TRBJ2-7,.,TRBV12-3/TRBV12-4,.,CASSLLGQGPSEQYF,TGTGCCAGCAGTTTACTGGGCCAGGGGCCGTCCGAGCAGTACTTC
15,TRBJ2-2,TRBD2,TRBV10-3,.,CAISEGLARTGELFF,TGTGCCATCAGTGAGGGACTAGCGAGAACCGGGGAGCTGTTTTTT
14,TRBJ2-7,.,TRBV20-1,.,CSALTGTTTGEQYF,TGCAGTGCCCTAACCGGGACCACCACGGGGGAGCAGTACTTC
12,TRBJ1-1,TRBD1,TRBV6-5,.,CASSERTDRAIF,TGTGCCAGCAGCGAACGGACCGACAGGGCCATCTTT
12,TRBJ2-1,.,TRBV29-1,.,CSVSSRRGEQFF,TGCAGCGTCTCCTCGCGGCGGGGTGAGCAGTTCTTC
14,TRBJ2-1,TRBD1,TRBV20-1,few,CSAIRDRAVLEQFF,TGCAGTGCTATCCGGGACAGGGCAGTTCTTGAGCAGTTCTTC
16,TRBJ2-7,TRBD2,TRBV5-5,.,CASSPSGTSGAYEQYF,TGTGCCAGCAGCCCCTCCGGGACTAGCGGAGCCTACGAGCAGTACTTC
11,TRBJ1-1,.,TRBV30,once,CAWKWNTEAFF,TGTGCCTGGAAGTGGAACACTGAAGCTTTCTTT
14,TRBJ2-2,TRBD2,TRBV3-1,many,CASSQAGGTGELFF,TGTGCCAGCAGCCAGGCGGGGGGCACCGGGGAGCTGTTTTTT
15,TRBJ2-7,.,TRBV7-8,.,CASSLNAAEFYEQYF,TGTGCCAGCAGCTTAAATGCAGCCGAATTCTACGAGCAGTACTTC
15,TRBJ2-3,TRBD2,TRBV12-3/TRBV12-4,many,CASRQLAGGPDTQYF,TGTGCCAGCAGGCAACTAGCGGGAGGGCCAGATACGCAGTATTTT
13,TRBJ2-3,.,TRBV12-3/TRBV12-4,many,CASSGWARDTQYF,TGTGCCAGCAGTGGCTGGGCACGGGATACGCAGTATTTT
15,TRBJ2-3,.,TRBV12-5,.,CASGSTGLATDTQYF,TGTGCTAGTGGTTCGACGGGACTTGCCACAGATACGCAGTATTTT
12,TRBJ2-5,.,TRBV20-1,.,CSAPGRGETQYF,TGCAGTGCTCCGGGACGGGGAGAGACCCAGTACTTC
20,TRBJ2-1,TRBD2,TRBV19,few,CASSMARLAGGLSSYNEQFF,TGTGCCAGTAGTATGGCCCGACTAGCGGGAGGCCTCTCCTCCTACAATGAGCAGTTCTTC
15,TRBJ2-7,.,TRBV27,.,CASSSGPHVGYEQYF,TGTGCCAGCAGTAGCGGACCACACGTGGGCTACGAGCAGTACTTC
15,TRBJ2-5,.,TRBV19,.,CASSIQRGGQETQYF,TGTGCCAGTAGTATCCAGAGGGGGGGCCAAGAGACCCAGTACTTC
14,TRBJ2-1,TRBD2,TRBV29-1,few,CSVALAGAYNEQFF,TGCAGCGTCGCGCTAGCGGGAGCTTACAATGAGCAGTTCTTC
14,TRBJ2-2,.,TRBV24-1,few,CATSDGRAGGELFF,TGTGCCACCAGTGATGGTAGGGCAGGCGGGGAGCTGTTTTTT
11,TRBJ2-1,.,TRBV29-1,many,CSVEDLNEQFF,TGCAGCGTTGAAGATTTGAATGAGCAGTTCTTC
14,TRBJ2-3,.,TRBV6-2/TRBV6-3,.,CASSYSGNTDTQYF,TGTGCCAGCAGTTACTCCGGGAACACAGATACGCAGTATTTT
14,TRBJ1-5,.,TRBV30,.,CAWSWDISNQPQHF,TGTGCCTGGAGTTGGGACATATCGAATCAGCCCCAGCATTTT
15,TRBJ2-1,TRBD2,TRBV7-8,few,CASSSSGRAYNEQFF,TGTGCCAGCAGCTCTAGCGGGAGGGCCTACAATGAGCAGTTCTTC
13,TRBJ1-1,.,TRBV28,few,CATSEPRRTEAFF,TGTGCCACCAGTGAGCCTCGGCGAACTGAAGCTTTCTTT
15,TRBJ2-5,.,TRBV11-1,.,CASSLADRYQETQYF,TGTGCCAGCAGCTTAGCGGACAGATACCAAGAGACCCAGTACTTC
15,TRBJ2-1,.,TRBV27,.,CASSYLRGGSNEQFF,TGTGCCAGCAGTTACCTCAGGGGCGGGAGCAATGAGCAGTTCTTC